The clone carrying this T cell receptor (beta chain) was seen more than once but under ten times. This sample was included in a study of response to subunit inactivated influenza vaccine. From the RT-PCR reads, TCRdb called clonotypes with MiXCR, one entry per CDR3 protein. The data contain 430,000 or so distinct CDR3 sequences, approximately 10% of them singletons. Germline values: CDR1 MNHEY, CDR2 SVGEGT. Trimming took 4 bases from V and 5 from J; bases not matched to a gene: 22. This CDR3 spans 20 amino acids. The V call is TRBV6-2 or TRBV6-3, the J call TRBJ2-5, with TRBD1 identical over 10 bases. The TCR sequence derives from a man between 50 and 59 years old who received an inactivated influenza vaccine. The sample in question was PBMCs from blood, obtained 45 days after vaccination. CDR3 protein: CASSFDVRDRGAGFGETQYF. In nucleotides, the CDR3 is TGTGCCAGCAGTTTTGACGTCCGGGACAGGGGCGCCGGTTTCGGGGAGACCCAGTACTTC.